The present TCR beta chain was sequenced within a study of cytomegalovirus exposure and HLA in healthy donors. Concerning this clone: The antigen is undetermined.

Findings of the study overall: According to a later analysis, TCR clusters from the first cohort tended to co-occur in the 120 or so validation repertoires. Researchers counted roughly 150 TCR beta chains as cytomegalovirus-associated.

Some clones are missing from TCRdb's copy, which holds only in-frame ones; the method was immunoSEQ multiplex PCR. Among more than 95,000 clones listed, 85% to 90% were seen once. V lost 0 bases and J lost 6; bases outside the gene matches: 0. Germline assignment: CDR1 MNHNS and CDR2 SASEGT. The CDR3 totals 15 residues. The sequence was collected from a young woman in good health and CMV-seronegative. The sequenced material came from PBMCs. The genes are TRBV6-1 and TRBJ2-2; 11 nucleotides agree with TRBD2. The DNA of the CDR3 is TGTGCCAGCAGTGAAGCTAGCGGGGGGGCCGGGGAGCTGTTTTTT. It is translated as CASSEASGGAGELFF.